These 8 T cell receptor beta chains share one sample of origin, sequenced in a study of Ad26.COV2.S vaccination and SARS-CoV-2 variants. The method was immunoSEQ multiplex PCR; TCRdb's version includes in-frame clones alone and lacks a portion of them. Of hundreds of thousands of clones in the sample, approximately 81% were seen once. Treatment: over 15 received Ad26.COV2.S at low or high dose, single or two shots; several received placebo; per-sample allocation not given. Sampling was performed 63 days after the first vaccine or placebo injection. The sequences come from peripheral blood, collected in a trial of Ad26.COV2.S vaccine versus placebo. The receptors here all came from a person aged 18-65 years who received the Ad26.COV2.S COVID-19 vaccine or a placebo.

V usage is TRBV3-1 (or the pseudogene TRBV3-2) and J usage is TRBJ1-3; D perhaps matches TRBD1 (6 bases). The CDR3 runs to 19 residues. Germline CDR1 reads LGHDT; CDR2 reads YNNKEL (reference sequence). V shed 0 bases and J shed 4 bases, with 22 bases lying between them. The CDR3 loop is CASSQDVHGMGTRGNTIYF. In DNA form, the CDR3 reads TGTGCCAGCAGCCAAGATGTACATGGGATGGGGACAAGAGGAAACACCATATATTTT.

V gene TRBV18 combines with J gene TRBJ2-7; 9 nucleotides agree with TRBD1. Unmatched junction bases numbered 6, after V lost 2 bases and J lost 1 base. Germline lookup yields CDR1 KGHSH and CDR2 LQKENI. The CDR3 sequence is 16 residues long. The CDR3 DNA reads as TGTGCCAGCTCACCATCATTCGGGACAGGGTCCTACGAGCAGTACTTC. Encoded protein: CASSPSFGTGSYEQYF. Full variable domain (rest looked up from reference TRBV18 and TRBJ2-7): NAGVMQNPRHLVRRRGQEARLRCSPMKGHSHVYWYRQLPEEGLKFMVYLQKENIIDESGMPKERFSAEFPKEGPSILRIQQVVRGDSAAYFCASSPSFGTGSYEQYFGPGTRLTVT.

This clone was observed a single time. The chain links TRBV29-1 to TRBJ1-2; 8 nucleotides line up with TRBD1. Unmatched junction bases numbered 2, after V lost 2 bases and J lost 0 bases. From germline, CDR1 is SQVTM and CDR2 ANQGSEA. The CDR3 runs to 14 residues. The CDR3 sequence is CSVEQGAANYGYTF. The CDR3 nucleotides read TGCAGCGTTGAACAGGGGGCCGCTAACTATGGCTACACCTTC.

The CDR3, as DNA: TGTGCCACCAGCAGATACCCCGGGGGACAAGATACGCAGTATTTT. Encoded protein: CATSRYPGGQDTQYF. The chain links TRBV15 to TRBJ2-3; possibly TRBD1 or TRBD2 for D (6 bases each). V lost 2 bases, J lost 5 bases, and 14 bases lay in between. CDR3 length: 15 residues. The V gene's germline CDR1 is LNHNV and CDR2 YYDKDF (reference sequence).

V is TRBV11-2 and J is TRBJ1-2; the D gene is possibly TRBD1 (5 bases). This CDR3 is 14 amino acids long. V gave up 3 bases and J gave up 3 bases, with 11 bases separating them. Germline values: CDR1 SGHAT, CDR2 FQNNGV. CDR3 region: CASSFHRTDYGYTF. CDR3 nucleotide sequence: TGTGCCAGCAGCTTTCACAGGACCGACTATGGCTACACCTTC.

The V call is TRBV2, the J call TRBJ2-7; D is perhaps TRBD2 (6 bases). CDR1 is SNHLY and CDR2 is FYNNEI in the germline V gene. Trimming stripped 6 bases from V and 3 bases from J, with 9 bases between. The CDR3 spans 12 residues. DNA for the CDR3: TGTGCCAGCAGCCCGACTAGCTACGAGCAGTACTTC. Translating gives CASSPTSYEQYF.

The chain employs TRBV3-1 (or the pseudogene TRBV3-2) and TRBJ1-2; D is perhaps TRBD1 (5 bases). The CDR3 has 13 amino acids. V lost 1 base, J lost 8 bases, and 11 bases lay in between. Looked up from germline, CDR1 is LGHDT and CDR2 is YNNKEL (reference sequence). The CDR3 bases are TGTGCCAGCAGCCAAGGCAGGGACTGGGGCTACACCTTC. It codes for CASSQGRDWGYTF.

The V and J genes are TRBV13 and TRBJ2-2; 8 bases agree with TRBD2. The CDR3 runs to 15 residues. V shed 0 bases, J shed 8 bases, and the junction held 5 bases outside the gene matches. Germline lookup yields CDR1 PRHDT and CDR2 FYEKMQ (reference sequence). DNA of the CDR3: TGTGCCAGCAGCTTAGGACAACTAGCGGATGGGGAGCTGTTTTTT. Translated: CASSLGQLADGELFF.